This T cell receptor (beta chain) originates from a study of Ad26.COV2.S vaccination and SARS-CoV-2 variants. The treatment: approximately 18 received Ad26.COV2.S at low or high dose, single or two shots; roughly 5 received placebo; per-sample allocation not given. Sample collection was performed on day 63 after the first vaccine or placebo injection. Assay used: immunoSEQ multiplex PCR; TCRdb lists only in-frame clones, some missing. The table includes 300,000 to 400,000 clones, approximately 86% detected once. The sequence came from a person aged 18 to 65 who received the Ad26.COV2.S COVID-19 vaccine or a placebo. Sequencing was performed on peripheral blood, taken in a trial of Ad26.COV2.S vaccine versus placebo.

The CDR3 loop reads CASSHPPAEFTDTQYF. The CDR3, as DNA: TGTGCCAGCAGTCATCCCCCAGCGGAATTCACAGATACGCAGTATTTT. The chain uses TRBV6-2 or TRBV6-3 and TRBJ2-3; D may be TRBD2 (5 bases). CDR1 MNHEY and CDR2 SVGEGT come from the germline V gene. The CDR3 has 16 amino acids. Trimming pared 5 bases from V and 2 bases from J, leaving 17 bases between.